This T cell receptor (beta chain) stems from a study of blood T cell repertoires in COVID-19. Study in general: The United States, Italy and Spain supplied acute and convalescent COVID-19 samples. T cells, B-cell-depleted T cells, or PBMCs provided the cDNA or gDNA that served as material.

Trimming left V 0 bases short and J 5 bases short, with 17 bases between. The CDR3 spans 17 residues. From germline, CDR1 is SNHLY and CDR2 FYNNEI. Original processing notes: Amplification from reference gene primers served as the basis for estimated nucleated cell counts. Clones were sequenced by immunoSEQ multiplex PCR, and TCRdb holds only the in-frame ones, with some missing. D and trimming come from the DNA, and the V and J calls and clone size come from that table. In the table there are about 86,000 clones, approximately 79% of which are singletons. The sample taken for sequencing was peripheral blood. V and J are TRBV2 and TRBJ2-1; D unclear. This receptor was obtained from a man between 65 and 79 years old with acute or convalescent COVID-19. The CDR3 DNA sequence: TGTGCCAGCAGTGAAGCGCTTATCCAGCGTCGTAACAATGAGCAGTTCTTC. This sequence encodes CASSEALIQRRNNEQFF.